The clone carrying this T cell receptor (beta chain) occurred many times. The entry originates in a study of T cells in Graves' hyperthyroidism and ophthalmopathy. The source material, RNA transcripts, was used to amplify TCR beta CDR3 regions. First-round RT-PCR of the TCR CDR3 relied on the HTBI primer set. TCRdb recomputed calls from the multiplex PCR reads with MiXCR, one row per CDR3 protein. The repertoire holds a few hundred thousand distinct CDR3 sequences, with 15% to 20% as singletons. CDR3 length: 13 residues. The germline V and J ends were trimmed by 5 bases and 2 bases, with 4 bases remaining between them. Graves' hyperthyroidism showing no ophthalmopathy progression within 18 months was considered stable.

The clonotype comes from a woman between 18 and 29 years old with Graves' hyperthyroidism. V usage is TRBV12-3 or TRBV12-4 and J usage is TRBJ2-6; the D is unclear. The sequencing sample was made of blood. CDR3 region: CASSLAGANVLTF. As DNA, the CDR3 is TGTGCCAGCAGTCTGGCTGGGGCCAACGTCCTGACTTTC.